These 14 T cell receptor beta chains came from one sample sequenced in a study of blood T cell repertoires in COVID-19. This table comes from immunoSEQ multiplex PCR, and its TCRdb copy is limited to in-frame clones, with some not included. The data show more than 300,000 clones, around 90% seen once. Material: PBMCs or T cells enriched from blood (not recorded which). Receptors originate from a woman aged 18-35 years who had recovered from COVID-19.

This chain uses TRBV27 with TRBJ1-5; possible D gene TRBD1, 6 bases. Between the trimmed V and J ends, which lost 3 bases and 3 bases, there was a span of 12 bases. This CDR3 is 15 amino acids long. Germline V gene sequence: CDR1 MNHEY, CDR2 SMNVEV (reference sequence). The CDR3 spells CASSFQGTDNQPQHF. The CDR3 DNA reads TGTGCCAGCAGTTTTCAGGGGACGGACAATCAGCCCCAGCATTTT.

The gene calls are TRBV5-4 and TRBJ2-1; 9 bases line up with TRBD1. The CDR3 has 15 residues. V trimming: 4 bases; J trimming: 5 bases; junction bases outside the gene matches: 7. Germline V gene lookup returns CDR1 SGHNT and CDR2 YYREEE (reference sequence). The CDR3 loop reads CASSPHRGLDNEQFF. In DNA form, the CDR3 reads TGTGCCAGCAGCCCTCACAGGGGGCTAGACAATGAGCAGTTCTTC. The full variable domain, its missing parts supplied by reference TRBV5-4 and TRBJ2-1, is ETGVTQSPTHLIKTRGQQVTLRCSSQSGHNTVSWYQQALGQGPQFIFQYYREEENGRGNFPPRFSGLQFPNYSSELNVNALELDDSALYLCASSPHRGLDNEQFFGPGTRLTVL.

The CDR3 bases are TGTGCCAGCCGCCTTGTAGGGGCTACCTACAATGAGCAGTTCTTC. Its protein is CASRLVGATYNEQFF. The chain combines TRBV18 with TRBJ2-1, with a possible D match to TRBD1 (5 bases). The CDR3 runs 15 residues. Trimming stripped 8 bases from V and 2 bases from J, with 16 bases between. Germline CDR1 and CDR2: KGHSH and LQKENI.

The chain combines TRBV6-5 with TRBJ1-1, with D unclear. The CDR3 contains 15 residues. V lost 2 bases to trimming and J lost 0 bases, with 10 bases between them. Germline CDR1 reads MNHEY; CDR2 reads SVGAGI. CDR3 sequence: CASSYEGGVNTEAFF. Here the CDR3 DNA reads TGTGCCAGCAGTTACGAAGGCGGGGTGAACACTGAAGCTTTCTTT.

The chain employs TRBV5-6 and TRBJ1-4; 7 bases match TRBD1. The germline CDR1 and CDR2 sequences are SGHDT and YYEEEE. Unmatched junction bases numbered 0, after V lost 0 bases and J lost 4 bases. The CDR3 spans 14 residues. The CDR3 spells CASSLDRGNEKLFF. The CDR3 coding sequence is TGTGCCAGCAGCTTGGACAGGGGTAATGAAAAACTGTTTTTT.

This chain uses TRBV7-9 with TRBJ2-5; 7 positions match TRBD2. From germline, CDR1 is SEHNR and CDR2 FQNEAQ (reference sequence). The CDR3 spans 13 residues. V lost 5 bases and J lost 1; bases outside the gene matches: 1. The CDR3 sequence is CASSRGGQETQYF. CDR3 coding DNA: TGTGCCAGCAGCCGCGGGGGCCAAGAGACCCAGTACTTC.

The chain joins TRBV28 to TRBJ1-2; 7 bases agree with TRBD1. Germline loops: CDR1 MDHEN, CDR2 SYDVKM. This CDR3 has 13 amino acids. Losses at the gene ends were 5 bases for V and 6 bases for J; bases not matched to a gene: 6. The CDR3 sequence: CASSITGVDGYTF. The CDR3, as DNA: TGTGCCAGCAGTATCACAGGGGTAGATGGCTACACCTTC.

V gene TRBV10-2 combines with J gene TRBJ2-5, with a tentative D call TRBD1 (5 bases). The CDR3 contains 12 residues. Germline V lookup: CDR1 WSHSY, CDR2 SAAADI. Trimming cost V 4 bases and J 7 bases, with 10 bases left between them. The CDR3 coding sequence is TGCGCCAGCAGTGTCGGGCAGGGGACCCAGTACTTC. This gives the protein CASSVGQGTQYF.

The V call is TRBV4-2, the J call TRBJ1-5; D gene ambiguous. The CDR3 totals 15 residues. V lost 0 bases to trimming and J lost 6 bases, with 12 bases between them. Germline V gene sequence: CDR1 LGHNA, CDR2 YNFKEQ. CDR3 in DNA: TGTGCCAGCAGCCAAGATCGTGCAGGTCGTCAGCCCCAGCATTTT. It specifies CASSQDRAGRQPQHF.

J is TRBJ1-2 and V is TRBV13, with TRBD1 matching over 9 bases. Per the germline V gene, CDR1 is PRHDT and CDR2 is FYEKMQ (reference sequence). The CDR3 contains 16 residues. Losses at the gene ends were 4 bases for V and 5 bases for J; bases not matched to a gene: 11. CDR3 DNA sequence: TGTGCCAGCAGCTCCCCGGGACAGGGCCTAAAATATGGCTACACCTTC. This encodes CASSSPGQGLKYGYTF.

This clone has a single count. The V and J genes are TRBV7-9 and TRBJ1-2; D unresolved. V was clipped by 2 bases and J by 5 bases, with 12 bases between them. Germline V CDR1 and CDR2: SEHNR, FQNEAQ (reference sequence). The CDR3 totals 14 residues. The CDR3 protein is CASSLSTVTYGYTF. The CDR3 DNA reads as TGTGCCAGCAGCTTATCTACAGTTACTTATGGCTACACCTTC.

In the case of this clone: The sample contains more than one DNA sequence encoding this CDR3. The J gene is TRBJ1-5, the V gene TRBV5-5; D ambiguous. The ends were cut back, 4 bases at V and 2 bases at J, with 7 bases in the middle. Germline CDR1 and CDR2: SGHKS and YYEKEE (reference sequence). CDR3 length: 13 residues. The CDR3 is CASSLSGNQPQHF. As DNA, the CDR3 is TGTGCCAGCAGCCTAAGCGGCAATCAGCCCCAGCATTTT.

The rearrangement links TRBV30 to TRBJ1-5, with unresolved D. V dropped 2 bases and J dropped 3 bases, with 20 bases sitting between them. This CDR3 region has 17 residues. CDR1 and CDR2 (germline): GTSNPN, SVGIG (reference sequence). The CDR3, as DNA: TGTGCCTGGAGTAACGGCGGAAACACCCGAGCCAATCAGCCCCAGCATTTT. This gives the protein CAWSNGGNTRANQPQHF.

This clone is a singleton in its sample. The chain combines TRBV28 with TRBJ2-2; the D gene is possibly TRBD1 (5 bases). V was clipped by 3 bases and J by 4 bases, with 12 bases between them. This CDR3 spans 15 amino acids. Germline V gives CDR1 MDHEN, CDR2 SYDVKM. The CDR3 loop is CASSLRQGGTGELFF. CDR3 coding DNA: TGTGCCAGCAGTTTGCGGCAGGGTGGCACCGGGGAGCTGTTTTTT.